The present T cell receptor (beta chain) was sequenced within a study of shared clonotypes between healthy human individuals. Study-wide context: Donors had three CD4 naive, three CD4 memory, two CD8 naive and one CD8 memory plate apiece.

This clone was picked up one time. The CDR3 loop spans 15 amino acids. In germline, CDR1 is MNHEY, CDR2 SMNVEV (reference sequence). V gave up 4 bases and J gave up 7 bases; unmatched junction bases: 7. Profiling relied on immunoSEQ multiplex PCR, and the TCRdb table lists in-frame clones only, not all of them. The sample includes around 2.1 million clones, around 95% of them seen just once. This chain uses TRBV27 with TRBJ2-3, with 11 nucleotides matching TRBD1. The specimen was naive CD4+ T cells sorted from blood. Noted subset: CD45RA+ positively selected. The receptor's source is a man aged 18-30 years in good health. CDR3 DNA sequence: TGTGCCAGCAGTTATTGGACAGGGGGCTCGAATACGCAGTATTTT. Encoded protein: CASSYWTGGSNTQYF.